A selection of T cell receptor beta chains follows, all from one sample in a study of blood T cell repertoires in COVID-19. The repertoire was sequenced with immunoSEQ multiplex PCR; TCRdb's copy has only in-frame clones and lacks some. The profile covers 310,000 or so clones, with roughly 90% appearing a single time and approximately 9.4% taken by the ten largest. Sequencing used peripheral blood. These receptor sequences come from a man younger than 40 with COVID-19, enrolled during active disease. Both conserved end residues are part of each CDR3. D genes are given only for firm matches. Only part of the rows carry a size: once, few, many, or a class if the clone is expanded.

TRBV7-8	once	TRBJ1-5	NA	CASSFTQGNQPQHF	TGTGCCAGCAGCTTTACGCAGGGCAATCAGCCCCAGCATTTT
TRBV5-1	NA	TRBJ2-6	TRBD1	CASSLLRQGAKSGANVLTF	TGCGCCAGCAGCCTGCTCCGACAGGGGGCGAAATCTGGGGCCAACGTCCTGACTTTC
TRBV2	many	TRBJ2-1	TRBD2	CASSEAGLAGGTYNEQFF	TGTGCCAGCAGTGAAGCGGGACTAGCGGGAGGCACCTACAATGAGCAGTTCTTC
TRBV12-5	NA	TRBJ1-4	TRBD1	CASGTGTGSEKLFF	TGTGCTAGTGGCACCGGGACAGGGAGCGAAAAACTGTTTTTT
TRBV6-4	NA	TRBJ2-1	TRBD2	CASSTTSGGYNEQFF	TGTGCCAGCAGTACAACTAGCGGGGGTTACAATGAGCAGTTCTTC
TRBV6-2/TRBV6-3	NA	TRBJ2-7	TRBD2	CASSYSASGSPYEQYF	TGTGCCAGCAGTTACTCGGCTAGCGGGAGCCCTTACGAGCAGTACTTC
TRBV30	NA	TRBJ2-2	NA	CAWSGQAGELFF	TGTGCCTGGAGTGGACAGGCCGGGGAGCTGTTTTTT
TRBV19	once	TRBJ2-1	NA	CASSIRIEGVIPSFSYNEQFF	TGTGCCAGTAGTATAAGGATCGAGGGGGTAATCCCGTCCTTCTCCTACAATGAGCAGTTCTTC
TRBV3-1/TRBV3-2	NA	TRBJ2-7	NA	CASSRKIDRILGQYF	TGTGCCAGCAGCCGCAAAATCGACAGGATCCTAGGGCAGTACTTC
TRBV4-3	NA	TRBJ1-4	TRBD1	CASSPGQGYEKLFF	TGCGCCAGCAGCCCGGGACAGGGATACGAAAAACTGTTTTTT
TRBV2	NA	TRBJ2-7	NA	CASGWSERGEQYF	TGTGCCAGCGGGTGGAGTGAACGGGGCGAGCAGTACTTC
TRBV19	NA	TRBJ1-1	NA	CASSRRGPNTEAFF	TGTGCCAGTAGTCGGAGGGGCCCGAACACTGAAGCTTTCTTT
TRBV20-1	once	TRBJ1-2	NA	CSARGDYGYTF	TGCAGTGCTCGCGGGGACTATGGCTACACCTTC
TRBV5-1	NA	TRBJ2-1	NA	CASSPLRGAGNEQFF	TGCGCCAGCAGCCCGTTGAGGGGAGCGGGTAATGAGCAGTTCTTC
TRBV15	NA	TRBJ2-3	TRBD2	CATSGDSGGLGTDTQYF	TGTGCCACCAGCGGAGATAGCGGGGGGCTGGGCACAGATACGCAGTATTTT